This TCR beta chain was retrieved from a study of identifying expanded T cells in peripheral blood. Produced via immunoSEQ multiplex PCR; TCRdb's table is partial and in-frame only. This sample has over 85,000 clones; approximately 85% occur once, and the top ten carry roughly 4%. No infections or other immune events were documented during collection. Whole-study findings and limits: Differentially abundant clones: 1 to 1.5 between replicates, about 17 at around 14 days, roughly 18 at four. Across healthy donors, higher total template counts meant significantly greater approximately 2-week count variance.

A single count supports this clone. Its antigen remains unknown. This sequence originates from a person between 18 and 69 years old in good health. Material for sequencing was blood.

CDR3 loop: CASSQGTPTLTDTQYF. Here the CDR3 DNA reads TGCGCCAGCAGCCAGGGTACACCGACCCTCACAGATACGCAGTATTTT. The chain couples TRBV4-3 to TRBJ2-3, with D unresolved. Germline V CDR1 and CDR2: LGHNA, YSLEER. V lost 3 bases, J lost 2 bases, and 15 bases lay in between. The CDR3 loop spans 16 amino acids.